These 18 T cell receptor beta chains originate from one sample sequenced in a study of cytomegalovirus exposure and HLA in healthy donors. Profiled with immunoSEQ multiplex PCR; TCRdb holds only in-frame clones, not every one. The repertoire holds about 280,000 clones, with approximately 88% as singletons. The sequenced sample consisted of PBMCs. Receptors were obtained from a woman between 18 and 30 years old in good health and CMV-seronegative.

This clone was seen only a few times. The chain employs TRBV2 and TRBJ1-6, with 9 bases lining up with TRBD1. Germline loops: CDR1 SNHLY, CDR2 FYNNEI. V lost 6 bases, J lost 9 bases, and 9 bases stayed unmatched. The CDR3 has 15 residues. The CDR3, as DNA: TGTGCCAGCAGCCCTAACGGACAGGGGATTTCACCCCTCCACTTT. Its translation is CASSPNGQGISPLHF.

The V and J genes are TRBV28 and TRBJ1-3; D not certain. The CDR3 spans 12 residues. Trimming took off 9 bases at V and 5 bases at J, with 11 bases between the two ends. Germline V gene data show CDR1 as MDHEN and CDR2 as SYDVKM. The CDR3, as DNA: TGTGCCAGTTTCAGTAGCAGAAACACCATATATTTT. This codes for CASFSSRNTIYF.

This clone was counted only a few times. V gene TRBV29-1 combines with J gene TRBJ2-1, with D unclear. The germline V gene encodes CDR1 SQVTM and CDR2 ANQGSEA. The ends were cut back, 7 bases at V and 0 bases at J, with 16 bases in the middle. The CDR3 sequence is 15 residues long. The CDR3 DNA follows: TGCAGCGGCACGGAGCGAGCGAGCTCCTACAATGAGCAGTTCTTC. Translation gives CSGTERASSYNEQFF.

The CDR3 DNA sequence: TGTGCCAGCAGCAGTAGGATAGCGGGAGCTAGCTACGAGCAGTACTTC. It specifies CASSSRIAGASYEQYF. The chain employs TRBV7-8 and TRBJ2-7; 9 positions agree with TRBD2. The length of the CDR3 is 16 residues. From germline, CDR1 is SGHVS and CDR2 FQNEAQ. The trim removed 5 bases at V and 3 bases at J, leaving 11 bases unmatched.

The chain recombines TRBV18 with TRBJ1-2, with 7 bases lining up with TRBD1. Germline values: CDR1 KGHSH, CDR2 LQKENI. The CDR3 is 15 amino acids. V shed 2 bases, J shed 2 bases, and the junction held 5 bases outside the gene matches. In DNA, the CDR3 is TGTGCCAGCTCACCAACGGGACAGCCAAACTATGGCTACACCTTC. This codes for CASSPTGQPNYGYTF. Complete variable domain (other parts from reference TRBV18 and TRBJ1-2): NAGVMQNPRHLVRRRGQEARLRCSPMKGHSHVYWYRQLPEEGLKFMVYLQKENIIDESGMPKERFSAEFPKEGPSILRIQQVVRGDSAAYFCASSPTGQPNYGYTFGSGTRLTVV.

Concerning this clone: Other DNA sequences in the same sample also yield this CDR3. Written as DNA, the CDR3 is TGTGCCAGCAGCTTAGGAGGGGGACTAGCGGGAGGTCGCGAGCAGTACTTC. It translates to CASSLGGGLAGGREQYF. The chain links TRBV7-9 to TRBJ2-7, with 15 bases lining up with TRBD2. In germline, CDR1 is SEHNR, CDR2 FQNEAQ (reference sequence). CDR3 length equals 17 residues. The V and J ends lost 1 base and 6 bases, in that order; junction bases with no gene match: 7.

The chain is built from TRBV4-3 and TRBJ2-1; tentatively, D is TRBD2 (5 bases). Per the germline V gene, CDR1 is LGHNA and CDR2 is YSLEER. CDR3 length: 15 amino acids. V shed 0 bases and J shed 6 bases, with 12 bases lying between them. The CDR3 nucleotides read TGCGCCAGCAGCCAAGAAGACTATTCGTTCAATGAGCAGTTCTTC. Translation: CASSQEDYSFNEQFF.

The genes are TRBV6-5 and TRBJ2-1; D possibly corresponds to TRBD1 (6 bases). CDR3 length: 15 residues. V lost 4 bases and J 3 bases, leaving 13 bases between the germline ends. Germline V gene sequence: CDR1 MNHEY, CDR2 SVGAGI. The chain's CDR3 is CASSSTGTNYNEQFF. In DNA, the CDR3 is TGTGCCAGCAGTTCAACAGGGACGAACTACAATGAGCAGTTCTTC.

V gene TRBV10-2 combines with J gene TRBJ1-4, with 10 bases matching TRBD1. CDR3 length: 17 amino acids. The V gene end was trimmed by 3 bases and the J gene end by 0 bases; junction bases not matched to a gene: 4. Per the germline V gene, CDR1 is WSHSY and CDR2 is SAAADI. The CDR3 sequence: CASSDGQGVSTNEKLFF. The CDR3 region has the DNA TGCGCCAGCAGTGATGGACAGGGGGTGTCAACTAATGAAAAACTGTTTTTT.

The V and J genes are TRBV6-1 and TRBJ1-5; D call uncertain. The germline V and J ends were trimmed by 8 bases and 3 bases, with 11 bases remaining between them. CDR1 is MNHNS, CDR2 SASEGT, per germline. The CDR3 contains 13 residues. CDR3 nucleotides: TGTGCCAGCTTAGAGGTCCCCAATCAGCCCCAGCATTTT. It encodes CASLEVPNQPQHF.

The chain links TRBV19 to TRBJ2-1, with 12 positions matching TRBD2. This CDR3 is 18 amino acids long. Germline V CDR1 and CDR2: LNHDA, SQIVND (reference sequence). V shed 7 bases, J shed 5 bases, and the junction held 15 bases outside the gene matches. CDR3 loop: CASTPLLRTSGMNNEQFF. The DNA of the CDR3 is TGTGCCAGTACCCCCCTGTTAAGGACTAGCGGGATGAACAATGAGCAGTTCTTC.

The chain couples TRBV2 to TRBJ2-4; D gene ambiguous. Germline CDR1 SNHLY, CDR2 FYNNEI. V was shortened by 4 bases and J by 0 bases, with 7 bases between the two germline ends. This CDR3 spans 14 amino acids. CDR3 sequence: CASSADLAKNIQYF. In DNA form, the CDR3 reads TGTGCCAGCAGTGCAGATCTAGCCAAAAACATTCAGTACTTC.

The rearrangement joins TRBV7-9 to TRBJ1-2, with D possibly matching TRBD1 (5 bases). Germline assignment: CDR1 SEHNR and CDR2 FQNEAQ (reference sequence). The CDR3 has 14 amino acids. V was trimmed by 1 base and J by 1 base, leaving 7 bases between them. The CDR3: CASSLGQHNYGYTF. The CDR3 nucleotides read TGTGCCAGCAGCTTAGGACAGCATAACTATGGCTACACCTTC.

CDR3 sequence: CASTFGTVNSPLHF. For the CDR3, the DNA is TGTGCCAGCACCTTTGGGACAGTTAATTCACCCCTCCACTTT. The V call is TRBV2, the J call TRBJ1-6; 7 nucleotides line up with TRBD1. Looked up from germline, CDR1 is SNHLY and CDR2 is FYNNEI. J was trimmed by 6 bases and V by 7 bases; bases with no gene match: 6. The CDR3 totals 14 residues.

The chain carries TRBV29-1 and TRBJ1-1; D perhaps matches TRBD1 (5 bases). This CDR3 is 15 amino acids long. Per the germline V gene, CDR1 is SQVTM and CDR2 is ANQGSEA. V was shortened by 6 bases and J by 2 bases, with 19 bases between the two germline ends. The CDR3 DNA is TGCAGCGTGGGGATGTTGGGGGGAAGAAACACTGAAGCTTTCTTT. Translation gives CSVGMLGGRNTEAFF.

This rearrangement joins TRBV7-8 to TRBJ1-5; 9 nucleotides agree with TRBD1. V lost 2 bases and J lost 6; bases outside the gene matches: 2. The CDR3 has 14 residues. Germline-derived CDR1 and CDR2 are SGHVS and FQNEAQ. DNA of the CDR3: TGTGCCAGCAGCTTAAAGGACAGGGGTCAGCCCCAGCATTTT. Translating it yields CASSLKDRGQPQHF.

This chain joins TRBV28 and TRBJ1-4; the match to TRBD1 covers 7 bases. Trimming cost V 4 bases and J 3 bases; bases outside gene matches: 5. Germline V lookup: CDR1 MDHEN, CDR2 SYDVKM. The CDR3 is made up of 15 amino acids. The CDR3 sequence is CASSSPGTANEKLFF. In DNA, the CDR3 is TGTGCCAGCAGTTCGCCCGGGACAGCTAATGAAAAACTGTTTTTT. The variable domain in full, with the rest retrieved from reference TRBV28 and TRBJ1-4, is DVKVTQSSRYLVKRTGEKVFLECVQDMDHENMFWYRQDPGLGLRLIYFSYDVKMKEKGDIPEGYSVSREKKERFSLILESASTNQTSMYLCASSSPGTANEKLFFGSGTQLSVL.

This clone was counted only a few times. This chain links TRBV6-4 with TRBJ2-2; D gene unclear. CDR3 size: 14 residues. Between the trimmed V and J ends, which lost 2 bases and 5 bases, there was a span of 9 bases. The germline gives CDR1 MRHNA, CDR2 SNTAGT. The DNA of the CDR3 is TGTGCCAGCAGTGACGACCACGGGACCGGGGAGCTGTTTTTT. This translates into CASSDDHGTGELFF.